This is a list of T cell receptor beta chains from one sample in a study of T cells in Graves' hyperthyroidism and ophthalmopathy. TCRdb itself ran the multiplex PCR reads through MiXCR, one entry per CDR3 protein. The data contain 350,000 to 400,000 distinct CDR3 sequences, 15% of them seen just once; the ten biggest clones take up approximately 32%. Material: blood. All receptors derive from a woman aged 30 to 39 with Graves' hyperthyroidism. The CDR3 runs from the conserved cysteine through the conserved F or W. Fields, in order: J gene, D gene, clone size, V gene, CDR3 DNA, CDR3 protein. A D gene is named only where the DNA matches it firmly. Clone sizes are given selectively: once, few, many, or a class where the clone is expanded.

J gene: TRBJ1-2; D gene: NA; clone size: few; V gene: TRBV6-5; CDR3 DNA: TGTGCCAGCAGTTACTCGGACGGATTTGGTGGCTACACCTTC; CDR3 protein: CASSYSDGFGGYTF
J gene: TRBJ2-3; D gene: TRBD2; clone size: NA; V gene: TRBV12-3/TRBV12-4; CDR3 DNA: TGTGCCAGCAGACTTACCAAAACCGGGACTAGCGGGAAGCAGCAGTATTTT; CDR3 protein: CASRLTKTGTSGKQQYF
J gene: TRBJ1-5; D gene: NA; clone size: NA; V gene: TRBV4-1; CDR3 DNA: TGCGCCAGCAGCCAAGACAGGCTCAATCAGCCCCAGCATTTT; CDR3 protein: CASSQDRLNQPQHF
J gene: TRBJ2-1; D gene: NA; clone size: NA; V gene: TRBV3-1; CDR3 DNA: TGTGCCAGCAGCCATAGCGATGTTGAGCAGTTCTTC; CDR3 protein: CASSHSDVEQFF
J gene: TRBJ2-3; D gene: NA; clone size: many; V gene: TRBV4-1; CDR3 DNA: TGCGCCAGCAGCCAAGGCATCCTAGGAGGTACGCAGTATTTT; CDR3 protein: CASSQGILGGTQYF
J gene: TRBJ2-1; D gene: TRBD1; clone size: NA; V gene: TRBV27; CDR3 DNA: TGTGCCAGTCAACAGGGGTTGCTGTACAATGAGCAGTTCTTC; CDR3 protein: CASQQGLLYNEQFF
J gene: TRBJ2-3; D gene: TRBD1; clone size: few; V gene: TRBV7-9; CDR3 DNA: TGTGCCAGCAGCCCCGGGACAGGGCCACGGCCAGATACGCAGTATTTT; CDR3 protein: CASSPGTGPRPDTQYF
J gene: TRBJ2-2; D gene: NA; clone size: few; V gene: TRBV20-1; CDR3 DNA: TGCAGTGCTAGTTCGGGCTTGGGGAACACCGGGGAGCTGTTTTTT; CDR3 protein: CSASSGLGNTGELFF
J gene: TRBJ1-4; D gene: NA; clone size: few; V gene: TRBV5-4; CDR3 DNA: TGTGCCAGCAGCTTCGACAGTGCAACTAATGAAAAACTGTTTTTT; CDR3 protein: CASSFDSATNEKLFF
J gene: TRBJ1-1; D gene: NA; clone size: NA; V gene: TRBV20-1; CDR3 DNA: TGCAGTGCCCGTCCGACGGCAAACACTGAAGCTTTCTTT; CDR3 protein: CSARPTANTEAFF
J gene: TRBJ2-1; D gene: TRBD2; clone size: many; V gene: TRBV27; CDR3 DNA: TGTGCCAGCAGTTCGTGGCGGGAGGCGGGAGGTGAGCAGTTCTTC; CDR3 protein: CASSSWREAGGEQFF